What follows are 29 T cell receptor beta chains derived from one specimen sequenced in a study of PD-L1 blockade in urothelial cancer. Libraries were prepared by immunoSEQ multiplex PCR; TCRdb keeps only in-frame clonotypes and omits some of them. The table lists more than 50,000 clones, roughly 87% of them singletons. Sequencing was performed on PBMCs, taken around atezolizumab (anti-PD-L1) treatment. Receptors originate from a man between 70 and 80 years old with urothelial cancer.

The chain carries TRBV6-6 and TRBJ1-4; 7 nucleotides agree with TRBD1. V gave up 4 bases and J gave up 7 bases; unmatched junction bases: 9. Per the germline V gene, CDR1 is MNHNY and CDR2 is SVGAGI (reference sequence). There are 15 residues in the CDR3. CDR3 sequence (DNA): TGTGCCAGCAGTTGGTCCGGGACAGTGGGTGAAAAACTGTTTTTT. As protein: CASSWSGTVGEKLFF.

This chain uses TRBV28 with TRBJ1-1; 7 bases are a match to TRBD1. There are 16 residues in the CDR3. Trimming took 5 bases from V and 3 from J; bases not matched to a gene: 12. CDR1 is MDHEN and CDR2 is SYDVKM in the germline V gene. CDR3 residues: CASSVSGGDGYTEAFF. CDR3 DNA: TGTGCCAGCAGTGTATCAGGGGGTGATGGTTACACTGAAGCTTTCTTT. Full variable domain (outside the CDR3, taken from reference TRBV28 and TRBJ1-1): DVKVTQSSRYLVKRTGEKVFLECVQDMDHENMFWYRQDPGLGLRLIYFSYDVKMKEKGDIPEGYSVSREKKERFSLILESASTNQTSMYLCASSVSGGDGYTEAFFGQGTRLTVV.

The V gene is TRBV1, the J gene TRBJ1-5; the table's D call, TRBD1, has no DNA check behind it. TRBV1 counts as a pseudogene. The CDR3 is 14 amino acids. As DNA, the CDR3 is TGCACCAGCTTGCCAGGGCAGGACGATCAGCCCCAGCATTTT. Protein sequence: CTSLPGQDDQPQHF.

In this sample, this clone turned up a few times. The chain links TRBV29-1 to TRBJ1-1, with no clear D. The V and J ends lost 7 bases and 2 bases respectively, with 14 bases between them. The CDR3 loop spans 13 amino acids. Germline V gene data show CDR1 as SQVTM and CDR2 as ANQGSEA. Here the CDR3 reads CSGVRGRNTEAFF. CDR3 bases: TGCAGCGGAGTAAGAGGGAGAAACACTGAAGCTTTCTTT.

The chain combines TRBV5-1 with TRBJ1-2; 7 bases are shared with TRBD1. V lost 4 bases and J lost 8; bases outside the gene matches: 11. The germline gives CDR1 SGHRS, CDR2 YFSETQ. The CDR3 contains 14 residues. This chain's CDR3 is CASSPQGSGWGYTF. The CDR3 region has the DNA TGCGCCAGCAGCCCACAGGGGTCGGGTTGGGGCTACACCTTC.

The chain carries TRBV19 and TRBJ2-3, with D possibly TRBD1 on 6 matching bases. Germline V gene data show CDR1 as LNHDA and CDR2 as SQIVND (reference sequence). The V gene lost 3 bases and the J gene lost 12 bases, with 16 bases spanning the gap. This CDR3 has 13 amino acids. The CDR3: CASSMDSPQIQYF. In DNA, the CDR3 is TGTGCCAGTAGTATGGACAGCCCGCAGATACAGTATTTT.

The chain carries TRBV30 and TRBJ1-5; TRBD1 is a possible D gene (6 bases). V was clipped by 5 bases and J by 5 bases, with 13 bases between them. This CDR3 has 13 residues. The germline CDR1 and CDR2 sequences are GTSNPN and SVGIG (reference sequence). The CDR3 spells CAWQGQDYQPQHF. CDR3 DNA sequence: TGTGCCTGGCAGGGGCAGGACTATCAGCCCCAGCATTTT.

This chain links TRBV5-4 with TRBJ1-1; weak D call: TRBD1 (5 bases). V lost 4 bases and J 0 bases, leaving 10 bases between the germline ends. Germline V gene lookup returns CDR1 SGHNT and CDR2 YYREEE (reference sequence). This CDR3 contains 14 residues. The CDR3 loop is CASSDQGMNTEAFF. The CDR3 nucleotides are TGTGCCAGCAGCGATCAGGGCATGAACACTGAAGCTTTCTTT.

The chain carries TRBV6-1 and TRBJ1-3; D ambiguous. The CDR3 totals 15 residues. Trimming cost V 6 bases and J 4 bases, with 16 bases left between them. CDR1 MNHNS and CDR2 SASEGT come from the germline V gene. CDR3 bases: TGTGCCAGCAGCTCCACCGGGATTCGGGGAAACACCATATATTTT. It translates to CASSSTGIRGNTIYF.

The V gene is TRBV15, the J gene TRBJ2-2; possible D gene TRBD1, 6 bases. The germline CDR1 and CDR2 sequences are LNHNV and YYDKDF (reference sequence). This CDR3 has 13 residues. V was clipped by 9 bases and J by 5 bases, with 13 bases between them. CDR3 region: CATGQGRTGELFF. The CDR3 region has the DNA TGTGCCACGGGCCAGGGGCGGACCGGGGAGCTGTTTTTT.

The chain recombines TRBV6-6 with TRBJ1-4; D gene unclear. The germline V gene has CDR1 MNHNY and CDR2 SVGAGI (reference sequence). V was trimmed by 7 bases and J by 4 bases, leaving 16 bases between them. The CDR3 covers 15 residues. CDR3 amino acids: CASNPTGESNEKLFF. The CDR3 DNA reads TGTGCCAGCAATCCCACCGGAGAAAGTAATGAAAAACTGTTTTTT.

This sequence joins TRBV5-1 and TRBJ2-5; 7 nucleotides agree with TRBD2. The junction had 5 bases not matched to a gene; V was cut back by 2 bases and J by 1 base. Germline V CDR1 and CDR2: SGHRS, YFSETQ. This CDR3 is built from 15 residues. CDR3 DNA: TGCGCCAGCAGCTTTGGGGGAGGGAGCCAAGAGACCCAGTACTTC. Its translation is CASSFGGGSQETQYF.

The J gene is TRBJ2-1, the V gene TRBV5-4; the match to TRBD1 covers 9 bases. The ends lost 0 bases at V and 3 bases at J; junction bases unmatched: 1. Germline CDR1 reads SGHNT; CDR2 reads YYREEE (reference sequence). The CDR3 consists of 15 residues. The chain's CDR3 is CASSLGTGVYNEQFF. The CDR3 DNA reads TGTGCCAGCAGCTTGGGGACAGGGGTCTACAATGAGCAGTTCTTC.

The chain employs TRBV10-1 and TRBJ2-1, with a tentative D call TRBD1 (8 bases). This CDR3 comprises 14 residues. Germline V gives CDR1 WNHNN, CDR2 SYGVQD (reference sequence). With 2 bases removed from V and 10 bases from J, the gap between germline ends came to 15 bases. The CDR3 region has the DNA TGCGCCAGCAGTGAGAGCGGGACAGGCTACGAGCAGTTCTTC. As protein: CASSESGTGYEQFF.

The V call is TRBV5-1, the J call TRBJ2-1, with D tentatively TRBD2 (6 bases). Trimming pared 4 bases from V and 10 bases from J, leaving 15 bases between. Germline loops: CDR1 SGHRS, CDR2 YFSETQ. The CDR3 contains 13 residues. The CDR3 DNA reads TGCGCCAGCAGCCCCAAGACTGCGGGAGAGCAGTTCTTC. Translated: CASSPKTAGEQFF.

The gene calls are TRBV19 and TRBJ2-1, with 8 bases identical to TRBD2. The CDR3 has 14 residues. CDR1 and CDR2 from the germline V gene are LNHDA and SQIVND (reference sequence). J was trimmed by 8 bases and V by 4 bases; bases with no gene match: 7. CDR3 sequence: CASSREGLVHEQFF. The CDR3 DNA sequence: TGTGCCAGTAGTAGAGAGGGACTAGTTCATGAGCAGTTCTTC.

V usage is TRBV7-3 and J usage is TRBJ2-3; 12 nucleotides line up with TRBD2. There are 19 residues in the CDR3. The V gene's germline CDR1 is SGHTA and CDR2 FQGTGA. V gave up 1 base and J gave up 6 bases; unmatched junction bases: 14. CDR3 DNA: TGTGCCAGCAGCTTAATGACTAGCGGGAGAGATCCAAACTTTGATACGCAGTATTTT. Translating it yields CASSLMTSGRDPNFDTQYF.

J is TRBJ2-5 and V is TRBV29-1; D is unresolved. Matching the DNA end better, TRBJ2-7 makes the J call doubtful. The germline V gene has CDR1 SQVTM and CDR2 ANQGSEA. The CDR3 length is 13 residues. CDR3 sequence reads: CSVRLTASYEQYF. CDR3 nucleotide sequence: TGCAGCGTCCGACTGACGGCTTCCTACGAGCAGTACTTC.

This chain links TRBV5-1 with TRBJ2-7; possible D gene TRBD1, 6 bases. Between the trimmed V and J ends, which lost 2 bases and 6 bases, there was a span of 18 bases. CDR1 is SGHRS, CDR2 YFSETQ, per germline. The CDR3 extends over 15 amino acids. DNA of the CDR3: TGCGCCAGCAGCTTCTCCGGCAGGGGTCTGTCCGAGCAGTACTTC. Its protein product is CASSFSGRGLSEQYF.

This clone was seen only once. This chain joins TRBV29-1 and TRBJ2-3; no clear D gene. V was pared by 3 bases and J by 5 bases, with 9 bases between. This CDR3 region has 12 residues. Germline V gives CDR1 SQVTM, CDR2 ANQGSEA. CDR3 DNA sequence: TGCAGCGTTGATAACGCCGGAGATACGCAGTATTTT. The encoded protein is CSVDNAGDTQYF.

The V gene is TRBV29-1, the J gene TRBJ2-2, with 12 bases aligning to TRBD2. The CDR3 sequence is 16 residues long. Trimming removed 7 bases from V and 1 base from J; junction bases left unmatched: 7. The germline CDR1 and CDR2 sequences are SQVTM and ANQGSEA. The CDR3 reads CSARVGLAGNTGELFF. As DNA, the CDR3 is TGCAGCGCCCGCGTGGGACTAGCGGGGAACACCGGGGAGCTGTTTTTT.

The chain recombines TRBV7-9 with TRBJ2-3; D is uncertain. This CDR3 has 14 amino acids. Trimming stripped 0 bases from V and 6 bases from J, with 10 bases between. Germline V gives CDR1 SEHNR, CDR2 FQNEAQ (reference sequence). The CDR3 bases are TGTGCCAGCAGCTTAGCGGGTTTGAGGGATACGCAGTATTTT. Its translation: CASSLAGLRDTQYF.

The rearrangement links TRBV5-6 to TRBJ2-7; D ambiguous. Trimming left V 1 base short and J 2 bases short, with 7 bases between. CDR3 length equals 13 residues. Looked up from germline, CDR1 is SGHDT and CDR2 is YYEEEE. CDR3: CASSLMSAYEQYF. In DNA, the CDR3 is TGTGCCAGCAGCTTGATGTCAGCCTACGAGCAGTACTTC.

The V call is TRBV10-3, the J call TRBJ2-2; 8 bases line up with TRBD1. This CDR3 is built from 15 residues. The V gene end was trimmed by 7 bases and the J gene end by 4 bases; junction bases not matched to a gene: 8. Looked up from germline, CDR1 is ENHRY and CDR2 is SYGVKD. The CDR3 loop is CAITPDRVGTGELFF. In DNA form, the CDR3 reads TGTGCCATCACCCCGGACAGGGTCGGCACCGGGGAGCTGTTTTTT.

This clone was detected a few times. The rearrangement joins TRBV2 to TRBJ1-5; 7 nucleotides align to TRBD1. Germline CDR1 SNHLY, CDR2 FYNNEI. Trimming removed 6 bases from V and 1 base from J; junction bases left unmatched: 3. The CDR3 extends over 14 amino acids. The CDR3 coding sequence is TGTGCCAGCAGGACGACAGGGAGCAATCAGCCCCAGCATTTT. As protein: CASRTTGSNQPQHF.

The CDR3, as DNA: TGCGCCAGCAGCTTGGTGGTGTCTAGCGAAGATTCAGAGACCCAGTACTTC. Translating it yields CASSLVVSSEDSETQYF. The chain combines TRBV5-1 with TRBJ2-5; TRBD2 might be the D (6 bases). Trimming left V 0 bases short and J 4 bases short, with 19 bases between. Germline V gene data show CDR1 as SGHRS and CDR2 as YFSETQ. The CDR3 totals 17 residues.

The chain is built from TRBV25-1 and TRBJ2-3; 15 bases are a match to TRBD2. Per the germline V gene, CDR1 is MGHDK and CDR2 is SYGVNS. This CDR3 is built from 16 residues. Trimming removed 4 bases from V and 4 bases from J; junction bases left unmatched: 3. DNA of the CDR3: TGTGCCAGCAGTGGGACTAGCGGGAGGGGTCCAGATACGCAGTATTTT. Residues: CASSGTSGRGPDTQYF.

The CDR3 DNA sequence: TGTGCCAGCAGTCGACTAGCGGCAACCTACAATGAGCAGTTCTTC. It yields the protein CASSRLAATYNEQFF. The chain is built from TRBV6-1 and TRBJ2-1, with 9 bases aligning to TRBD2. The CDR3 sequence is 15 residues long. Germline-derived CDR1 and CDR2 are MNHNS and SASEGT. The trim removed 5 bases at V and 2 bases at J, leaving 4 bases unmatched.

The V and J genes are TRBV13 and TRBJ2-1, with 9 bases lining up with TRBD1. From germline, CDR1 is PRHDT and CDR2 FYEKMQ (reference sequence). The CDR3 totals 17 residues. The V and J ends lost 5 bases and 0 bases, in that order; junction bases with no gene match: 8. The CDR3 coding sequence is TGTGCCAGCAGCCCACAGGGGGCGGACAGCTCCTACAATGAGCAGTTCTTC. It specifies CASSPQGADSSYNEQFF.